These 24 T cell receptor beta chains originate from one sample sequenced in a study of blood T cell repertoires in COVID-19. TCRdb's table, derived via immunoSEQ multiplex PCR, lists solely in-frame clones and lacks some. The repertoire includes 200,000 to 250,000 clones, around 89% of them detected once, and roughly 6.7% sits in the top ten. Sequencing was performed on peripheral blood. The origin of the receptors is a woman under 40 with COVID-19, enrolled during active disease.

This clone has just a few counts. The V call is TRBV29-1, the J call TRBJ2-5; D possibly corresponds to TRBD2 (6 bases). This CDR3 region has 13 residues. Germline-derived CDR1 and CDR2 are SQVTM and ANQGSEA. V lost 3 bases, J lost 4 bases, and 12 bases lay in between. The CDR3 DNA follows: TGCAGCGTTGAGGTAGCGGCCAGAGAGACCCAGTACTTC. It specifies CSVEVAARETQYF.

The chain couples TRBV3-1 (or the pseudogene TRBV3-2) to TRBJ2-1, with 7 bases identical to TRBD2. Germline lookup yields CDR1 LGHDT and CDR2 YNNKEL (reference sequence). There are 16 residues in the CDR3. V lost 2 bases to trimming and J lost 2 bases; unmatched junction nucleotides: 6. The CDR3 spells CASSQNSGRTYNEQFF. CDR3 in DNA: TGTGCCAGCAGCCAAAATAGCGGGCGGACCTACAATGAGCAGTTCTTC.

V gene TRBV2 combines with J gene TRBJ2-7, with TRBD1 matching over 8 bases. V shed 7 bases and J 4 bases; nucleotides not matched to a gene: 6. This CDR3 has 13 amino acids. The germline CDR1 and CDR2 sequences are SNHLY and FYNNEI. Here the CDR3 DNA reads TGTGCCAGCAACCCAGGGGGCCGATACGAGCAGTACTTC. Its protein is CASNPGGRYEQYF.

Details on this clone: A read error is likely, as this CDR3 ends without the conserved phenylalanine or tryptophan. No DNA is shown, since the ends of the CDR3 on it are uncertain; the CDR3 is the one TCRdb lists. This chain links TRBV6-2 or TRBV6-3 with TRBJ1-2; the D call in the table, TRBD1, was not verified against the DNA. Including both end residues, the CDR3 is 12 amino acids long. Germline-derived CDR1 and CDR2 are MNHEY and SVGEGT. The CDR3 spells CASSYRDSYAFL.

The V gene is TRBV28, the J gene TRBJ1-5; 8 bases agree with TRBD1. V dropped 4 bases and J dropped 1; count of bases not matched to a gene: 9. The length of the CDR3 is 17 residues. In germline, CDR1 is MDHEN, CDR2 SYDVKM. CDR3 amino acids: CASSSWGQGASNQPQHF. The CDR3 DNA reads TGTGCCAGCAGTTCCTGGGGCCAGGGGGCAAGCAATCAGCCCCAGCATTTT. The whole variable domain, filled in from reference TRBV28 and TRBJ1-5, reads DVKVTQSSRYLVKRTGEKVFLECVQDMDHENMFWYRQDPGLGLRLIYFSYDVKMKEKGDIPEGYSVSREKKERFSLILESASTNQTSMYLCASSSWGQGASNQPQHFGDGTRLSIL.

The V gene is TRBV5-1, the J gene TRBJ1-4, with 10 bases aligning to TRBD1. J lost 2 bases, V lost 9 bases, and 16 bases had no gene match. The CDR3 spans 18 residues. Germline lookup yields CDR1 SGHRS and CDR2 YFSETQ. The CDR3, as DNA: TGCGCCACCACAGAGGGACAGGGGATGGTTCGGACTAATGAAAAACTGTTTTTT. Encoded protein: CATTEGQGMVRTNEKLFF. The entire variable domain, with the rest obtained from reference TRBV5-1 and TRBJ1-4, is as follows: KAGVTQTPRYLIKTRGQQVTLSCSPISGHRSVSWYQQTPGQGLQFLFEYFSETQRNKGNFPGRFSGRQFSNSRSEMNVSTLELGDSALYLCATTEGQGMVRTNEKLFFGSGTQLSVL.

As concerns this clone: Other DNA sequences within the sample encode an identical CDR3. The chain is built from TRBV5-1 and TRBJ2-5; TRBD1 is a possible D gene (5 bases). This CDR3 contains 14 residues. The germline V gene has CDR1 SGHRS and CDR2 YFSETQ. V was cut by 0 bases and J by 2 bases, with 8 bases left in between. The CDR3 sequence: CASSLATGQETQYF. The CDR3 region has the DNA TGCGCCAGCAGCTTGGCTACAGGACAAGAGACCCAGTACTTC.

The chain has TRBV10-3 and TRBJ1-2; 9 bases align to TRBD1. The junction had 5 bases not matched to a gene; V was cut back by 7 bases and J by 2 bases. The CDR3 covers 14 residues. In germline, CDR1 is ENHRY, CDR2 SYGVKD. The CDR3 loop is CAITLGQGNYGYTF. CDR3 DNA sequence: TGTGCCATCACCCTGGGACAGGGAAACTATGGCTACACCTTC.

The V gene is TRBV28, the J gene TRBJ1-5; perhaps TRBD1 as D (6 bases). CDR1 and CDR2 (germline): MDHEN, SYDVKM. The CDR3 covers 16 residues. V was cut by 5 bases and J by 1 base, with 15 bases left in between. The CDR3 spells CASSDPGQKSNQPQHF. CDR3 coding DNA: TGTGCCAGCAGTGACCCCGGACAGAAGAGCAATCAGCCCCAGCATTTT.

This chain uses TRBV27 with TRBJ1-2; TRBD1 is a possible D gene (5 bases). CDR1 MNHEY and CDR2 SMNVEV come from the germline V gene (reference sequence). V lost 3 bases to trimming and J lost 4 bases, with 21 bases between them. The CDR3 totals 17 residues. The CDR3 DNA follows: TGTGCCAGCAGTTTCCTGCCCCAGGGAGGCGGAGGCTATGGCTACACCTTC. Its translation is CASSFLPQGGGGYGYTF.

The gene calls are TRBV27 and TRBJ2-7; no clear D. The CDR3 covers 14 residues. Germline CDR1 and CDR2: MNHEY and SMNVEV (reference sequence). Trimming cost V 2 bases and J 2 bases, with 10 bases left between them. CDR3 sequence reads: CASSLTAGAYEQYV. The CDR3 DNA reads as TGTGCCAGCAGTTTAACTGCCGGAGCCTACGAGCAGTACGTC.

V is TRBV12-3 or TRBV12-4 and J is TRBJ1-1, with 8 bases that match TRBD1. The CDR3 has 12 residues. Trimming at V came to 5 bases and at J to 8 bases, leaving 4 bases not matched to a gene. The CDR3 is CASSPQGGEAFF. In nucleotides, the CDR3 is TGTGCCAGCAGTCCACAGGGGGGGGAAGCTTTCTTT.

The V call is TRBV14, the J call TRBJ1-1, with a weak D call TRBD1 (6 bases). Germline CDR1 reads SGHDN; CDR2 reads FVKESK. This CDR3 comprises 14 residues. Trimming removed 6 bases at V and 2 bases at J, with 13 bases between. CDR3 sequence (DNA): TGTGCCAGCAGAAATACAGGGAGCAACACTGAAGCTTTCTTT. Its translation is CASRNTGSNTEAFF. Supplemented by reference TRBV14 and TRBJ1-1, the full variable domain reads EAGVTQFPSHSVIEKGQTVTLRCDPISGHDNLYWYRRVMGKEIKFLLHFVKESKQDESGMPNNRFLAERTGGTYSTLKVQPAELEDSGVYFCASRNTGSNTEAFFGQGTRLTVV.

This clone was observed a few times. The chain is built from TRBV3-1 (or the pseudogene TRBV3-2) and TRBJ1-1, with D possibly TRBD1 on 6 matching bases. The length of the CDR3 is 15 residues. Germline V gives CDR1 LGHDT, CDR2 YNNKEL (reference sequence). V dropped 0 bases and J dropped 5 bases, with 13 bases sitting between them. CDR3 nucleotides: TGTGCCAGCAGCCAAGAGGGTCAGGGGACAACTGAAGCTTTCTTT. Encoded protein: CASSQEGQGTTEAFF.

The rearrangement uses TRBV6-2 or TRBV6-3 and TRBJ1-2; 9 bases match TRBD1. There are 13 residues in the CDR3. With V trimmed by 6 bases and J by 14 bases, 13 bases remained unmatched. CDR1 and CDR2 (germline): MNHEY, SVGEGT. The CDR3 here is CASSQTGTGLHTF. CDR3 nucleotide sequence: TGTGCCAGCAGCCAAACCGGGACAGGGCTCCATACCTTC.

This clone was found once. The CDR3 protein is CASSKLRTGNNEQFF. CDR3 bases: TGTGCCAGTAGTAAACTCCGGACAGGGAACAATGAGCAGTTCTTC. V usage is TRBV19 and J usage is TRBJ2-1; 8 nucleotides agree with TRBD1. Germline lookup yields CDR1 LNHDA and CDR2 SQIVND (reference sequence). J gave up 5 bases and V 4 bases, and 7 bases lay outside the gene matches. There are 15 residues in the CDR3.

The V call is TRBV2, the J call TRBJ1-2; TRBD1 aligns across 8 bases. The V and J ends lost 9 bases and 3 bases, in that order; junction bases with no gene match: 6. The CDR3 consists of 13 residues. Germline V gene lookup returns CDR1 SNHLY and CDR2 FYNNEI. The CDR3: CASQTGEHYGYTF. DNA of the CDR3: TGTGCCAGTCAGACAGGGGAGCACTATGGCTACACCTTC.

This rearrangement joins TRBV5-1 to TRBJ1-2; no clear D gene. The CDR3 consists of 12 residues. Trimming removed 4 bases at V and 8 bases at J, with 12 bases between. The germline gives CDR1 SGHRS, CDR2 YFSETQ. The CDR3 is CASSTKETGYTF. CDR3 nucleotide sequence: TGCGCCAGCAGCACGAAGGAGACCGGCTACACCTTC.

This clone was seen just once. The chain is built from TRBV5-4 and TRBJ2-1; TRBD1 aligns across 9 bases. The ends lost 3 bases at V and 5 bases at J; junction bases unmatched: 9. The CDR3 sequence is 16 residues long. Germline loops: CDR1 SGHNT, CDR2 YYREEE (reference sequence). CDR3 amino acids: CASSSKWDRAHNEQFF. The CDR3, as DNA: TGTGCCAGCAGCTCCAAGTGGGACAGGGCCCACAATGAGCAGTTCTTC.

This chain links TRBV5-6 with TRBJ2-5, with TRBD1 matching over 7 bases. Germline V lookup: CDR1 SGHDT, CDR2 YYEEEE. With 5 bases clipped from V and 4 bases from J, the junction kept 11 bases outside the gene matches. The CDR3 is 15 residues long. The CDR3 loop reads CASRDRKGAGETQYF. CDR3 coding DNA: TGTGCCAGCAGGGACCGAAAGGGGGCTGGAGAGACCCAGTACTTC.

The table lists this clone with a count of one. The V gene is TRBV10-1, the J gene TRBJ2-3, with D maybe TRBD2 (5 bases). The V end lost 6 bases, the J end lost 2 bases, and 21 bases lay between the germline ends. The CDR3 is 17 amino acids. The germline V gene has CDR1 WNHNN and CDR2 SYGVQD (reference sequence). The CDR3 protein is CASSEEGIAGDTDTQYF. CDR3 DNA: TGCGCCAGCAGCGAAGAGGGTATAGCTGGGGACACAGATACGCAGTATTTT.

J is TRBJ2-3 and V is TRBV5-4; D call uncertain. The CDR3 totals 14 residues. The germline gives CDR1 SGHNT, CDR2 YYREEE (reference sequence). Trimming pared 4 bases from V and 0 bases from J, leaving 9 bases between. The CDR3 loop reads CASSPPLSTDTQYF. The CDR3, as DNA: TGTGCCAGCAGCCCTCCTCTAAGCACAGATACGCAGTATTTT.

This clone was recorded once. This chain uses TRBV21-1 with TRBJ1-2. TRBV21-1 is a listed pseudogene. The CDR3 loop spans 11 amino acids. CDR3 nucleotide sequence: TGTGCCAGCAGCAAAGACGGGGGCTACACCTTC. It is translated as CASSKDGGYTF.

V usage is TRBV29-1 and J usage is TRBJ1-2, with 10 bases lining up with TRBD1. Germline CDR1 is SQVTM and CDR2 is ANQGSEA. V lost 6 bases, J lost 8 bases, and 3 bases stayed unmatched. CDR3 length: 11 residues. Written as DNA, the CDR3 is TGCAGCGTCGGGACAGGGGAAGGCTACACCTTC. Its protein product is CSVGTGEGYTF.